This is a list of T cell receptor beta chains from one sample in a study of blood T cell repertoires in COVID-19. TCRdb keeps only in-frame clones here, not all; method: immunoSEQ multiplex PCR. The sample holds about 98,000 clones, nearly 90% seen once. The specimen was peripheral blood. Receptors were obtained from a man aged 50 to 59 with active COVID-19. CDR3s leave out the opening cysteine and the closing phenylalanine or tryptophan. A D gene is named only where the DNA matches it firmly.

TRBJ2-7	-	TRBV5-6	ASSLAVGREQY
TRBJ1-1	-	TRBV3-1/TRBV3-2	ASSQVRQREAF
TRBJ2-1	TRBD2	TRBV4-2	ASSQLGGGYNEQF
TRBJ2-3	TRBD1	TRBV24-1	ATSDFTGVGTDTQY
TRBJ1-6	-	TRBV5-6	ASSLAGDESPLH
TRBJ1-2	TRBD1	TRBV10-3	AIRDRDGGYGYT
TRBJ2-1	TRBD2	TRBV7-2	ASSPTSGGYNEQF
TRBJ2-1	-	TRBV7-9	ASSLVAGTHGRRGEQF
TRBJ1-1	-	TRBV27	ASSFLPGAGAF
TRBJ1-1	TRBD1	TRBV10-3	AISEDRAQNTEAF
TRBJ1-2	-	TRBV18	ASSPLESLGRKGYT
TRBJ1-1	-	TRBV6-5	ASSPSGATRTEAF
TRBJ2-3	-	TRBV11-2	ASSPGLRTPRDTQY
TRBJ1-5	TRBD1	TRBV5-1	ASSLETGGGQPQH
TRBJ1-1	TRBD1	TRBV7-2	ASSGRDRGDGNTEAF
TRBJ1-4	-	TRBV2	ASQGDEKLF
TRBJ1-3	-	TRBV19	ASSPGGRAFSGNTIY
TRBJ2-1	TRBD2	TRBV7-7	ASSLEAGGPSNEQF
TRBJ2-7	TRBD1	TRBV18	ASSRTGYEQY
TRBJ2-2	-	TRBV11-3	ASSYGLGGSPGELF
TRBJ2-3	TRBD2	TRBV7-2	ASSRRLAGPTDTQY
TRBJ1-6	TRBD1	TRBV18	ASSPGQGAGAYNSPLH
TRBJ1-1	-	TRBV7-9	ASSLGANTEAF
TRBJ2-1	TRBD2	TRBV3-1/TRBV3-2	ASSQERSRGGLYNEQF
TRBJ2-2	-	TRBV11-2	ASSLVGTRRDTGELF
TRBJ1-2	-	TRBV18	ASSPPEAYGYT
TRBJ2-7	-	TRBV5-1	ASSLTLGGRAYEQY
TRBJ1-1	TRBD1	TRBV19	ASSVPTGGTEAF
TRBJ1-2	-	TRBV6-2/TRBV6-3	ASSFRGALGYT